This T cell receptor (beta chain) was retrieved from a study of T cell repertoires in ileal Crohn's disease. Per sample, approximately 540 nanograms of biopsy DNA were TCRB immunosequenced. This table comes from immunoSEQ multiplex PCR, and its TCRdb copy is limited to in-frame clones, with some not included. The sample includes about 3,800 clones, about 79% of them seen just once. In regard to this clone: Its matching antigen is unknown.

General study points: Mucosal expansions were suggested to be mainly CD8 T cells.

The clonotype originates from an adult with Crohn's disease. The sample was ileal tissue.

The CDR3 protein is CASRPSKSWFF. CDR3 coding DNA: TGTGCCAGCAGGCCGAGTAAGTCTTGGTTCTTC. The V call is TRBV7-9, the J call TRBJ2-1; D is unresolved. V was shortened by 6 bases and J by 15 bases, with 15 bases between the two germline ends. This CDR3 is built from 11 residues. Germline assignment: CDR1 SEHNR and CDR2 FQNEAQ (reference sequence). Looking up the rest from reference TRBV7-9 and TRBJ2-1 gives the full variable domain: DTGVSQNPRHKITKRGQNVTFRCDPISEHNRLYWYRQTLGQGPEFLTYFQNEAQLEKSRLLSDRFSAERPKGSFSTLEIQRTEQGDSAMYLCASRPSKSWFFGPGTRLTVL.